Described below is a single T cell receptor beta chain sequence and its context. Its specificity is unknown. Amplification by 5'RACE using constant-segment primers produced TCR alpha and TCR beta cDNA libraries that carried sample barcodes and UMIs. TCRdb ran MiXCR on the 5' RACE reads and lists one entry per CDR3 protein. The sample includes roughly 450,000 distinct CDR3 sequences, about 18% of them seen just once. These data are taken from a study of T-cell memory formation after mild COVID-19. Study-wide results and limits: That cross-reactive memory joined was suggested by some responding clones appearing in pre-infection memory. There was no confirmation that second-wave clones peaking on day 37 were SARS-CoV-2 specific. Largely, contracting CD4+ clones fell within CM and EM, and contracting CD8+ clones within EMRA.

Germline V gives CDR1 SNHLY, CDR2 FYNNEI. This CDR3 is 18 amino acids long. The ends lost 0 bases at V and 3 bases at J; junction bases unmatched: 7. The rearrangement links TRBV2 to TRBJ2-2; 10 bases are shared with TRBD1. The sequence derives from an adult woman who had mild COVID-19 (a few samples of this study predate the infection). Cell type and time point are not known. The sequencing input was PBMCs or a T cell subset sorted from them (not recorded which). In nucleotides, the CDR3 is TGTGCCAGCAGTGAAGCGCAGACCGGGACAGGGGACACCGGGGAGCTGTTTTTT. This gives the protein CASSEAQTGTGDTGELFF.